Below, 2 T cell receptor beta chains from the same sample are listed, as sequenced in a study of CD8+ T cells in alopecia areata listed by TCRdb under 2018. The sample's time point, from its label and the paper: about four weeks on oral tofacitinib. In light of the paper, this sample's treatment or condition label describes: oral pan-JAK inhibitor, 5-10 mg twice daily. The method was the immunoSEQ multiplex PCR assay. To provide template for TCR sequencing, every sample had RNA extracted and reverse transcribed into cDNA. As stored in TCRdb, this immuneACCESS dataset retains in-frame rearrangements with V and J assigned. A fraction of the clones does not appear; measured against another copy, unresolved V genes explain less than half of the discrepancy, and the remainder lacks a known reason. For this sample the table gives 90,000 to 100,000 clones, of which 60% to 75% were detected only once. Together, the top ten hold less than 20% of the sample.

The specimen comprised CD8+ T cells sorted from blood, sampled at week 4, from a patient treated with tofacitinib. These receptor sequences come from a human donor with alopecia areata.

This CDR3 is CASSAPGTVNEKLFF. In nucleotides, the CDR3 is TGTGCCAGCAGCGCGCCGGGGACGGTGAATGAAAAACTGTTTTTT. The chain carries TRBV9 and TRBJ1-4, with D possibly TRBD1 on 5 matching bases. Between the trimmed V and J ends, which lost 3 bases and 5 bases, there was a span of 14 bases. Germline lookup yields CDR1 SGDLS and CDR2 YYNGEE. CDR3 length: 15 residues.

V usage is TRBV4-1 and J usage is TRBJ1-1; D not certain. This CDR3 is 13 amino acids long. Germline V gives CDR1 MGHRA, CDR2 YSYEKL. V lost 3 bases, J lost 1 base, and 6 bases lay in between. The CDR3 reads CASSHQRNTEAFF. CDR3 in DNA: TGCGCCAGCAGCCATCAAAGGAACACTGAAGCTTTCTTT.